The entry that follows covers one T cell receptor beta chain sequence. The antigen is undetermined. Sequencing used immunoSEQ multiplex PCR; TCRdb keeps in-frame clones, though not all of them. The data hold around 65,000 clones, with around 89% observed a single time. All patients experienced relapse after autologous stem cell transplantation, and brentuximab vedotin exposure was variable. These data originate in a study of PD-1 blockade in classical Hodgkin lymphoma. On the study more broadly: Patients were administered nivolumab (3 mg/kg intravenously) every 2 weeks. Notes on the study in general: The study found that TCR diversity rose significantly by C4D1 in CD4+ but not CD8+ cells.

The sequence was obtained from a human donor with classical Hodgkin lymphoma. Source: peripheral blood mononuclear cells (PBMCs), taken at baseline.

In DNA form, the CDR3 reads TGTGCCAGCAGCCAAGATGGGACCACTGAAGCTTTCTTT. Amino acid sequence: CASSQDGTTEAFF. J is TRBJ1-1 and V is TRBV4-2; maybe TRBD1 (5 bases). The germline gives CDR1 LGHNA, CDR2 YNFKEQ. Trimming took 0 bases from V and 4 from J, leaving 6 bases between them. The CDR3 runs to 13 residues.